A single T cell receptor beta chain is shown here with its context. Germline CDR1 reads MNHEY; CDR2 reads SVGAGI. The CDR3 length is 14 residues. With 5 bases clipped from V and 9 bases from J, the junction kept 10 bases outside the gene matches. The data are from a study of CD8 T cells in Susac syndrome. Isolation of CD8+ and CD4+ T cells was performed negatively, whereas enrichment of TEMRA cells was done by FACS. Random-hexamer reverse transcription was applied to roughly 0.5 to 1 ug RNA. The CDR3 of TCR beta was amplified by immunoSEQ multiplex PCR across 54 Vbeta and 13 Jbeta. TCRdb recomputed calls from the immunoSEQ multiplex PCR reads with MiXCR, one row per CDR3 protein. The sample carries some 99,000 distinct CDR3 sequences, roughly 94% recorded once.

The chain employs TRBV6-5 and TRBJ2-1; 7 positions match TRBD1. This receptor was identified in a human donor with Susac syndrome. Specimen: CD4+ T cells from PBMCs. CDR3 sequence reads: CASSLRQGLTEQFF. The CDR3 coding sequence is TGTGCCAGCAGTCTCAGACAGGGTTTGACTGAGCAGTTCTTC.